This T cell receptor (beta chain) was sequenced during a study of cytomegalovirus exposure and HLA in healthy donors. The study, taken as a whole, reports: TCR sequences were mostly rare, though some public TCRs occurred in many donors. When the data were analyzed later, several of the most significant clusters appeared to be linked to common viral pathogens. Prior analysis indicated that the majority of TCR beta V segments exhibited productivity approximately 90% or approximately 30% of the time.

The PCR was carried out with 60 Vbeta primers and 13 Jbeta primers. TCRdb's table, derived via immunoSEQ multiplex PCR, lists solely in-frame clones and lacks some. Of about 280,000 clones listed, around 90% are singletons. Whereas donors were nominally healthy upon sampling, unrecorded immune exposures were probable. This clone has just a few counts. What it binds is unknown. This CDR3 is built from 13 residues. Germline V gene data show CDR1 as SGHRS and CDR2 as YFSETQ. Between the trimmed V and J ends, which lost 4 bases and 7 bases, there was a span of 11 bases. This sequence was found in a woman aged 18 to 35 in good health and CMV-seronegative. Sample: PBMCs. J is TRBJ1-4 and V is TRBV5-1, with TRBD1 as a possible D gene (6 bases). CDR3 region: CASSLGAAEKLFF. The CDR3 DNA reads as TGCGCCAGCAGCCTGGGGGCAGCTGAAAAACTGTTTTTT. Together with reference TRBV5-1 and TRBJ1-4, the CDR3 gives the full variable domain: KAGVTQTPRYLIKTRGQQVTLSCSPISGHRSVSWYQQTPGQGLQFLFEYFSETQRNKGNFPGRFSGRQFSNSRSEMNVSTLELGDSALYLCASSLGAAEKLFFGSGTQLSVL.